This T cell receptor (beta chain) stems from a study of human T cells and chemical hapten exposure. Study information: Subjects had 2% DPC placed on roughly 2 cm by roughly 2 cm of upper inner arm skin for sensitization. Doses of diphenylcyclopropenone went to the patients' scalps weekly throughout the approximately 22-week study.

There are 12 residues in the CDR3. The germline CDR1 and CDR2 sequences are SEHNR and FQNEAQ (reference sequence). The ends lost 5 bases at V and 5 bases at J; junction bases unmatched: 3. TCRdb called the RACE reads again in MiXCR, with one record for every CDR3 protein. The sample carries under 45,000 distinct CDR3 sequences, more than 9% recorded once. The time point: pre-sensitization, week 0. Treatment given: therapeutic diphenylcyclopropenone sensitization with weekly scalp DPC. The clonotype was recovered from a man younger than 40 with alopecia areata. Some clones in this sample may be carry-over from other donors' samples. The rearrangement uses TRBV7-9 and TRBJ2-7; TRBD1 matches at 7 bases. The sequencing here drew on whole blood, taken in connection with sensitization to the hapten diphenylcyclopropenone (DPC). The CDR3 spells CASSLTGDEQYV. CDR3 nucleotide sequence: TGTGCCAGCAGCCTAACAGGGGACGAGCAGTACGTC.